This TCR beta chain was sequenced for a study of beta chain features in type 1 diabetes. Study observations and caveats: Relative to healthy donors, patients appeared to have naive, central memory and Treg TCRB repertoires that were more similar. For Type 1 diabetes patients, all four CD4+ subsets carried TCRB CDR3s that were moderately but significantly shorter. A potential PCR bias toward shorter templates would be equal in patient and control samples.

Germline loops: CDR1 MDHEN, CDR2 SYDVKM. This CDR3 has 19 residues. Trimming took 5 bases from V and 5 from J; bases not matched to a gene: 23. CD4+ naive, central memory, regulatory and stem cell-like memory subsets were isolated by sorting on CD45RO/CCR7/CD25/CD127/CD95/CD27. Investigators reverse transcribed all isolated RNA, so they sequenced expressed TCRB transcripts. Produced via immunoSEQ multiplex PCR; TCRdb's table is partial and in-frame only. The sample contains hundreds of thousands of clones, about 14% of which appear only once. This clone has only a few counts. Its specificity is not known.

The sequence derives from a man aged 18-30 years with type 1 diabetes. Sequenced sample: naive CD4+ T cells from blood. This chain connects TRBV28 to TRBJ1-2; TRBD1 matches at 7 bases. Written as DNA, the CDR3 is TGTGCCAGCAGTCAGGGGGGGAGGAGCAGGCCCCCTCTGGGGTATGGCTACACCTTC. Amino acid sequence: CASSQGGRSRPPLGYGYTF.